The 16 T cell receptor beta chains listed next were all sequenced from one sample in a study of OX40 agonist ivuxolimab in advanced cancers. Some clones are missing from TCRdb's copy, which holds only in-frame ones; the method was immunoSEQ multiplex PCR. Of about 77,000 clones in the sample, 85% to 90% were seen once. The sample was CD4+ or CD8+ T cells sorted from blood, taken in a trial of the OX40 agonist ivuxolimab. Source of these receptors: an adult with an advanced solid tumor such as melanoma, head and neck, liver or kidney cancer.

The genes are TRBV6-5 and TRBJ2-3; a weak D match, TRBD1 (5 bases). This CDR3 region has 15 residues. Germline values: CDR1 MNHEY, CDR2 SVGAGI. V was trimmed by 0 bases and J by 2 bases, leaving 9 bases between them. The CDR3 loop is CASSYSRGHTDTQYF. Here the CDR3 DNA reads TGTGCCAGCAGTTACTCAAGGGGCCACACAGATACGCAGTATTTT.

The chain recombines TRBV7-2 with TRBJ1-5; D uncertain. Germline V gene data show CDR1 as SGHTA and CDR2 as FQGNSA. Trimming took off 2 bases at V and 7 bases at J, with 15 bases between the two ends. This CDR3 is built from 15 residues. This chain's CDR3 is CASSLSRELRQPQHF. The CDR3 nucleotides are TGTGCCAGCAGCTTATCTAGGGAGCTGAGGCAGCCCCAGCATTTT.

About this clone: The same CDR3 arises from other DNA sequences in this sample as well. The chain uses TRBV29-1 and TRBJ2-3, with a tentative D call TRBD1 (6 bases). This CDR3 has 13 amino acids. The V gene's germline CDR1 is SQVTM and CDR2 ANQGSEA. The V and J ends lost 4 bases and 1 base respectively, with 9 bases between them. As DNA, the CDR3 is TGCAGCGTTGCGAGACAGGGCACAGATACGCAGTATTTT. Residues: CSVARQGTDTQYF.

The rearrangement links TRBV6-6 to TRBJ1-1; 7 bases fit TRBD1. CDR1 MNHNY and CDR2 SVGAGI come from the germline V gene (reference sequence). The CDR3 spans 13 residues. V shed 4 bases and J 5 bases; nucleotides not matched to a gene: 4. This chain's CDR3 is CASSWGQLTEAFF. The CDR3, as DNA: TGTGCCAGCAGTTGGGGACAGCTTACTGAAGCTTTCTTT.

This rearrangement joins TRBV6-1 to TRBJ1-2; D remains ambiguous. This CDR3 has 13 amino acids. Germline V gives CDR1 MNHNS, CDR2 SASEGT. Between the trimmed V and J ends, which lost 2 bases and 3 bases, there was a span of 7 bases. CDR3 loop: CASSETDYYGYTF. In DNA form, the CDR3 reads TGTGCCAGCAGTGAAACGGATTACTATGGCTACACCTTC.

With respect to this clone: Distinct nucleotide sequences in the sample also encode this CDR3. The chain carries TRBV12-5 and TRBJ2-5, with 10 bases matching TRBD1. The V and J ends lost 6 bases and 5 bases, in that order; junction bases with no gene match: 3. Looked up from germline, CDR1 is LGHNT and CDR2 is FRNRAP. This CDR3 is 13 amino acids long. In DNA form, the CDR3 reads TGTGCTAGTGGCTCGGGACAGGGGGAGACCCAGTACTTC. It translates to CASGSGQGETQYF.

This clone was detected once. The chain carries TRBV19 and TRBJ1-2, with TRBD1 as a possible D gene (5 bases). This CDR3 spans 14 amino acids. The V gene lost 6 bases and the J gene lost 7 bases, with 18 bases spanning the gap. From germline, CDR1 is LNHDA and CDR2 SQIVND (reference sequence). CDR3 loop: CASRPRDGRLGYTF. DNA of the CDR3: TGTGCCAGTAGGCCCCGGGACGGACGACTTGGCTACACCTTC. Full variable domain (missing parts from reference TRBV19 and TRBJ1-2): DGGITQSPKYLFRKEGQNVTLSCEQNLNHDAMYWYRQDPGQGLRLIYYSQIVNDFQKGDIAEGYSVSREKKESFPLTVTSAQKNPTAFYLCASRPRDGRLGYTFGSGTRLTVV.

This chain joins TRBV19 and TRBJ2-2; possible D gene TRBD2, 6 bases. The CDR3 has 15 residues. V was trimmed by 6 bases and J by 2 bases, leaving 13 bases between them. Germline CDR1 and CDR2: LNHDA and SQIVND (reference sequence). The CDR3: CASSRGTENTGELFF. CDR3 nucleotide sequence: TGTGCCAGTAGCCGCGGGACCGAAAACACCGGGGAGCTGTTTTTT.

The genes are TRBV30 and TRBJ1-2; the D is unclear. CDR3 length equals 17 residues. Germline CDR1 and CDR2: GTSNPN and SVGIG (reference sequence). Trimming pared 0 bases from V and 0 bases from J, leaving 17 bases between. For the CDR3, the DNA is TGTGCCTGGAGTGTATTTGGCGGCCGGAGGGCTAACTATGGCTACACCTTC. Protein: CAWSVFGGRRANYGYTF.

This sequence joins TRBV11-2 and TRBJ2-7, with D possibly TRBD1 on 6 matching bases. Germline V gene sequence: CDR1 SGHAT, CDR2 FQNNGV. The CDR3 totals 16 residues. Trimming left V 1 base short and J 4 bases short, with 17 bases between. The CDR3 region is CASSLVPQGRTYEQYF. CDR3 bases: TGTGCCAGCAGCTTAGTCCCACAGGGCCGAACTTACGAGCAGTACTTC. Complete variable domain (other parts from reference TRBV11-2 and TRBJ2-7): EAGVAQSPRYKIIEKRQSVAFWCNPISGHATLYWYQQILGQGPKLLIQFQNNGVVDDSQLPKDRFSAERLKGVDSTLKIQPAKLEDSAVYLCASSLVPQGRTYEQYFGPGTRLTVT.

The genes are TRBV6-5 and TRBJ2-7, with D possibly being TRBD2 (6 bases). The germline V gene encodes CDR1 MNHEY and CDR2 SVGAGI. This CDR3 is built from 13 residues. V lost 9 bases and J 6 bases, leaving 18 bases between the germline ends. CDR3 in amino acids: CASRAPLEGEQYF. The CDR3 coding sequence is TGTGCCAGTAGGGCCCCCCTGGAGGGCGAGCAGTACTTC.

The chain employs TRBV5-1 and TRBJ2-1; D is undetermined. Germline V gene sequence: CDR1 SGHRS, CDR2 YFSETQ. Between the trimmed V and J ends, which lost 0 bases and 8 bases, there was a span of 9 bases. This CDR3 region has 13 residues. CDR3 DNA: TGCGCCAGCAGCTTGGTGCTGACCGATGAGCAGTTCTTC. Encoded protein: CASSLVLTDEQFF.

The chain joins TRBV7-8 to TRBJ1-1; D call uncertain. This CDR3 contains 14 residues. With 3 bases removed from V and 1 base from J, the gap between germline ends came to 9 bases. Germline V lookup: CDR1 SGHVS, CDR2 FQNEAQ. The CDR3 DNA reads TGTGCCAGCAGCTTGGGGTCAGGGAACACTGAAGCTTTCTTT. It encodes CASSLGSGNTEAFF.

The V gene is TRBV11-2, the J gene TRBJ2-1, with D uncertain. The CDR3 is 14 amino acids. With 1 base removed from V and 8 bases from J, the gap between germline ends came to 12 bases. Germline-derived CDR1 and CDR2 are SGHAT and FQNNGV. This chain's CDR3 is CASSLGRGFHEQFF. The CDR3 DNA reads TGTGCCAGCAGCTTAGGGCGAGGCTTCCATGAGCAGTTCTTC.

This clone was picked up a small number of times. This sequence joins TRBV5-5 and TRBJ1-6; maybe TRBD1 (5 bases). CDR3 length: 19 amino acids. CDR1 is SGHKS, CDR2 YYEKEE, per germline (reference sequence). V lost 0 bases, J lost 8 bases, and 24 bases lay in between. CDR3 in amino acids: CASSLAGGKGFIRDSPLHF. As DNA, the CDR3 is TGTGCCAGCAGCTTGGCCGGAGGGAAGGGGTTTATCAGGGATTCACCCCTCCACTTT.

The chain links TRBV7-2 to TRBJ1-4; D is unclear. Per germline, CDR1 SGHTA and CDR2 FQGNSA. There are 14 residues in the CDR3. V was pared by 5 bases and J by 3 bases, with 10 bases between. CDR3 bases: TGTGCCAGCAGCCCCCCGATGTCTAATGAAAAACTGTTTTTT. This sequence encodes CASSPPMSNEKLFF.